These 27 T cell receptor beta chains originate from one sample sequenced in a study of metastatic and nonmetastatic thyroid tumors. Thyroid surgery was preceded by no treatment in any patient. TCRdb re-clonotyped the PCR reads via MiXCR. The sample lists some 7,000 clones, 30% to 45% occurring once. The sequenced material came from adjacent normal tissue. These receptors originate from a female donor with papillary thyroid cancer or a benign thyroid nodule (not recorded which). Some clones in this sample may be carry-over from other donors' samples.

CDR3 amino acids: CASNPRGRGDEQYF. For the CDR3, the DNA is TGTGCCAGCAACCCCAGGGGGCGCGGCGACGAGCAGTACTTC. This chain connects TRBV2 to TRBJ2-7; TRBD1 matches at 8 bases. The CDR3 extends over 14 amino acids. The V gene's germline CDR1 is SNHLY and CDR2 FYNNEI. J was trimmed by 5 bases and V by 7 bases; bases with no gene match: 10.

V is TRBV28 and J is TRBJ2-7; no reliable D call. CDR3 size: 12 residues. Germline V gene lookup returns CDR1 MDHEN and CDR2 SYDVKM. V gave up 4 bases and J gave up 2 bases, with 6 bases separating them. The CDR3: CASSSIPYEQYF. The CDR3, as DNA: TGTGCCAGCAGTTCGATCCCCTACGAGCAGTACTTC.

The V and J genes are TRBV5-1 and TRBJ2-1; D gene uncertain. V gave up 0 bases and J gave up 8 bases, with 6 bases separating them. The CDR3 spans 12 residues. The germline gives CDR1 SGHRS, CDR2 YFSETQ. Here the CDR3 reads CASSLDGHEQFF. The CDR3 DNA sequence: TGCGCCAGCAGCTTGGACGGGCATGAGCAGTTCTTC.

This clone was observed a handful of times. V usage is TRBV19 and J usage is TRBJ1-3; D remains unclear. Germline CDR1 is LNHDA and CDR2 is SQIVND (reference sequence). V was cut by 10 bases and J by 2 bases, with 6 bases left in between. The CDR3 sequence is 11 residues long. CDR3 region: CAIRTGNTIYF. The CDR3 DNA sequence: TGTGCCATCCGGACTGGAAACACCATATATTTT.

CDR3 amino acids: CASSPSGVNYGYTF. The CDR3 DNA reads as TGTGCCAGCAGTCCCTCTGGGGTAAACTATGGCTACACCTTC. The rearrangement uses TRBV27 and TRBJ1-2; no definite D call. V lost 5 bases to trimming and J lost 2 bases, with 12 bases between them. The CDR3 spans 14 residues. The germline V gene has CDR1 MNHEY and CDR2 SMNVEV (reference sequence).

The V gene is TRBV7-9, the J gene TRBJ1-4; maybe TRBD1 (6 bases). CDR1 SEHNR and CDR2 FQNEAQ come from the germline V gene (reference sequence). This CDR3 is built from 13 residues. Trimming took off 4 bases at V and 11 bases at J, with 14 bases between the two ends. In nucleotides, the CDR3 is TGTGCCAGCAGCTCCCAGGGCAGGGGCAAACTGTTTTTT. As protein: CASSSQGRGKLFF.

J is TRBJ1-2 and V is TRBV18; tentatively, D is TRBD1 (5 bases). V lost 1 base and J lost 2, with 5 bases in between. Germline V gives CDR1 KGHSH, CDR2 LQKENI. This CDR3 is 13 amino acids long. CDR3 in amino acids: CASSPQGNYGYTF. In DNA, the CDR3 is TGTGCCAGCTCACCACAGGGGAACTATGGCTACACCTTC.

Written as DNA, the CDR3 is TGTGCCATCAGTGAAGGGGAGACCCAGTACTTC. Translated, it gives CAISEGETQYF. V usage is TRBV10-3 and J usage is TRBJ2-5; no firm D call. The CDR3 is 11 amino acids. V lost 3 bases, J lost 5 bases, and 4 bases lay in between. Germline V gene lookup returns CDR1 ENHRY and CDR2 SYGVKD.

V usage is TRBV12-5 and J usage is TRBJ1-2; D is undetermined. Trimming removed 0 bases at V and 7 bases at J, with 3 bases between. CDR1 and CDR2 from the germline V gene are LGHNT and FRNRAP. The CDR3 is made up of 11 amino acids. CDR3: CASGLVGGYTF. CDR3 bases: TGTGCTAGTGGTTTGGTAGGTGGCTACACCTTC.

This clone has only a few counts. V is TRBV2 and J is TRBJ1-1; the D gene is possibly TRBD1 (6 bases). Trimming shortened V by 7 bases and J by 3 bases, and 12 bases separated the two germline ends. Germline V gene lookup returns CDR1 SNHLY and CDR2 FYNNEI. CDR3 size: 13 residues. In DNA, the CDR3 is TGTGCCAGCACACAGGGTGAGGACACTGAAGCTTTCTTT. It encodes CASTQGEDTEAFF.

J is TRBJ1-6 and V is TRBV5-1; D not resolved. The CDR3 is made up of 15 amino acids. CDR1 and CDR2 (germline): SGHRS, YFSETQ. V lost 1 base and J 9 bases, leaving 14 bases between the germline ends. Here the CDR3 reads CASSLSGVYASPLHF. Written as DNA, the CDR3 is TGCGCCAGCAGCTTGTCCGGAGTGTACGCTTCACCCCTCCACTTT.

The chain combines TRBV18 with TRBJ1-2; D is ambiguous. The ends were cut back, 7 bases at V and 10 bases at J, with 22 bases in the middle. CDR1 is KGHSH, CDR2 LQKENI, per germline. This CDR3 has 14 amino acids. CDR3 in amino acids: CASWISCRPPYYTF. As DNA, the CDR3 is TGTGCCAGCTGGATTTCGTGTCGTCCTCCTTACTACACCTTC.

The chain joins TRBV7-2 to TRBJ2-1, with TRBD2 identical over 15 bases. V trimming: 5 bases; J trimming: 6 bases; junction bases outside the gene matches: 2. This CDR3 has 15 residues. In germline, CDR1 is SGHTA, CDR2 FQGNSA. The CDR3 nucleotides read TGTGCCAGCAGCCAGGGACTAGCGGGAGGCAATGAGCAGTTCTTC. This codes for CASSQGLAGGNEQFF.

CDR3 region: CASSLGLAGGRGWDNEQFF. CDR3 DNA sequence: TGTGCCAGCAGTTTAGGACTAGCGGGAGGGAGAGGTTGGGACAATGAGCAGTTCTTC. This sequence joins TRBV28 and TRBJ2-1; TRBD2 agrees at 15 bases. This CDR3 comprises 19 residues. The germline gives CDR1 MDHEN, CDR2 SYDVKM. The trim removed 2 bases at V and 5 bases at J, leaving 10 bases unmatched.

This clone occurred once. This chain connects TRBV7-2 to TRBJ2-7, with TRBD2 matching 9 bases. Looked up from germline, CDR1 is SGHTA and CDR2 is FQGNSA. With 0 bases clipped from V and 0 bases from J, the junction kept 9 bases outside the gene matches. The CDR3 spans 18 residues. In DNA form, the CDR3 reads TGTGCCAGCAGCTTAGCAGCGTCTAGCGGGGTTAGCTCCTACGAGCAGTACTTC. Translating gives CASSLAASSGVSSYEQYF.

CDR3 bases: TGTGCCAGCAGTCGAGTGGGGGGCTATAGCAATCAGCCCCAGCATTTT. Its translation is CASSRVGGYSNQPQHF. The chain joins TRBV28 to TRBJ1-5, with D possibly TRBD1 on 6 matching bases. Trimming left V 5 bases short and J 0 bases short, with 14 bases between. The CDR3 is 16 residues long. Germline V gives CDR1 MDHEN, CDR2 SYDVKM.

On this clone itself: Other DNA sequences from this sample encode an identical CDR3 as well. Here the CDR3 reads CASSVGWGGLAGADTQYF. The CDR3 region has the DNA TGTGCCAGCAGCGTAGGCTGGGGGGGACTAGCGGGTGCGGATACGCAGTATTTT. The rearrangement joins TRBV9 to TRBJ2-3, with 12 bases lining up with TRBD2. The junction had 11 bases not matched to a gene; V was cut back by 0 bases and J by 6 bases. CDR3 size: 18 residues. The germline V gene has CDR1 SGDLS and CDR2 YYNGEE.

The rearrangement uses TRBV27 and TRBJ2-7, with D unclear. CDR3 length: 13 residues. Germline-derived CDR1 and CDR2 are MNHEY and SMNVEV (reference sequence). The V and J ends lost 2 bases and 3 bases respectively, with 8 bases between them. CDR3 residues: CASSLTDRYEQYF. CDR3 DNA: TGTGCCAGCAGTTTAACGGACCGCTACGAGCAGTACTTC.

The V and J genes are TRBV2 and TRBJ1-2; D possibly corresponds to TRBD1 (5 bases). The germline V gene has CDR1 SNHLY and CDR2 FYNNEI. The length of the CDR3 is 17 residues. Trimming cost V 4 bases and J 4 bases, with 22 bases left between them. CDR3 nucleotide sequence: TGTGCCAGCAGTGGAGCGGGGAGCTTAGGGACCCGCTATGGCTACACCTTC. Its protein product is CASSGAGSLGTRYGYTF.

This clone has more than one count but fewer than ten. The gene calls are TRBV24-1 and TRBJ2-3, with D hard to call. Deletions cut 1 base from V and 4 bases from J, with 11 bases between. There are 15 residues in the CDR3. Per the germline V gene, CDR1 is KGHDR and CDR2 is SFDVKD. CDR3 bases: TGTGCCACCAGTGATTTTGGGGTTGGAGCAGATACGCAGTATTTT. Amino acids: CATSDFGVGADTQYF.

This sequence joins TRBV20-1 and TRBJ1-2, with unresolved D. Germline V gene lookup returns CDR1 DFQATT and CDR2 SNEGSKA (reference sequence). The ends were cut back, 0 bases at V and 5 bases at J, with 4 bases in the middle. The CDR3 has 11 amino acids. The CDR3 here is CSARDRYGYTF. CDR3 sequence (DNA): TGCAGTGCTAGAGATCGATATGGCTACACCTTC.

This clone was picked up a small number of times. This rearrangement joins TRBV27 to TRBJ2-1, with unresolved D. Germline V gene sequence: CDR1 MNHEY, CDR2 SMNVEV (reference sequence). The CDR3 is 15 amino acids. Trimming removed 5 bases from V and 0 bases from J, with 11 bases in between. In DNA, the CDR3 is TGTGCCAGCAGTGCCGGGTCCTACTCCTACAATGAGCAGTTCTTC. As protein: CASSAGSYSYNEQFF.

This chain links TRBV3-1 with TRBJ2-5; D call uncertain. Germline V lookup: CDR1 LGHDT, CDR2 YNNKEL (reference sequence). This CDR3 is 11 amino acids long. V lost 0 bases, J lost 7 bases, and 3 bases lay in between. The CDR3 loop is CASSQDGTQYF. The CDR3 DNA reads TGTGCCAGCAGCCAAGACGGGACCCAGTACTTC.

The chain has TRBV6-2 or TRBV6-3 and TRBJ1-1, with D possibly TRBD1 on 5 matching bases. V gave up 5 bases and J gave up 4 bases, with 11 bases separating them. Germline-derived CDR1 and CDR2 are MNHEY and SVGEGT. The CDR3 loop spans 13 amino acids. Here the CDR3 DNA reads TGTGCCAGCAGTACGGCAGGGTTCACTGAAGCTTTCTTT. Translating it yields CASSTAGFTEAFF.

The table lists this clone with a few counts. This rearrangement joins TRBV6-4 to TRBJ2-7; D is unresolved. Germline V gene sequence: CDR1 MRHNA, CDR2 SNTAGT. The CDR3 covers 17 residues. V lost 4 bases to trimming and J lost 3 bases, with 22 bases between them. CDR3 in amino acids: CASSAPRVRTLHYEQYF. The CDR3 DNA sequence: TGTGCCAGCAGTGCTCCCCGGGTCCGAACATTACACTACGAGCAGTACTTC.

The V and J genes are TRBV5-1 and TRBJ2-3; D call uncertain. In germline, CDR1 is SGHRS, CDR2 YFSETQ. Trimming stripped 0 bases from V and 2 bases from J, with 7 bases between. CDR3 size: 14 residues. As DNA, the CDR3 is TGCGCCAGCAGCTTGGAGCAGCTCACAGATACGCAGTATTTT. Translation: CASSLEQLTDTQYF.

This clone was seen only a few times. The limits of the CDR3 on the DNA are not certain, so only TCRdb's listed CDR3 is given. This chain joins TRBV6-1 and TRBJ1-5. CDR1 MNHNS and CDR2 SASEGT come from the germline V gene. With termini counted, the CDR3 has 14 amino acids. The CDR3 sequence: CASCPGRSNQPQHF.